This T cell receptor beta chain emerged from a study of T-cell memory formation after mild COVID-19. At the level of the study: For the most part, TCR clusters were specific to one donor.

Per germline, CDR1 SGHNT and CDR2 YENEEA. Trimming cost V 6 bases and J 0 bases, with 11 bases left between them. The CDR3 is made up of 15 amino acids. On this clonotype itself: Its antigen is not identified.

Regarding the study as a whole: Clones shrinking from day 15 to 85 showed even CD4/CD8 mixes; later expanders tilted CD4+. CM and EM subsets held most contracting CD4+ clones; EMRA held CD8+ ones. Cross-reactive memory apparently joined, as some responding clones appeared in pre-infection memory.

One entry per CDR3 protein, called by TCRdb with MiXCR from the 5' RACE reads. The repertoire holds fewer than 300,000 distinct CDR3 sequences, with about a sixth as singletons. The chain joins TRBV11-3 to TRBJ2-2; D may be TRBD2 (6 bases). The clonotype comes from a man between 18 and 29 years old who had mild COVID-19 (a few samples of this study predate the infection). Cell type and time point are not known. Sequencing was performed on PBMCs or a T cell subset sorted from them (not recorded which). Here the CDR3 reads CASSPGVANTGELFF. CDR3 sequence (DNA): TGTGCCAGCAGTCCGGGAGTTGCGAACACCGGGGAGCTGTTTTTT. The full variable domain, with the rest looked up from reference TRBV11-3 and TRBJ2-2, is EAGVVQSPRYKIIEKKQPVAFWCNPISGHNTLYWYLQNLGQGPELLIRYENEEAVDDSQLPKDRFSAERLKGVDSTLKIQPAELGDSAVYLCASSPGVANTGELFFGEGSRLTVL.